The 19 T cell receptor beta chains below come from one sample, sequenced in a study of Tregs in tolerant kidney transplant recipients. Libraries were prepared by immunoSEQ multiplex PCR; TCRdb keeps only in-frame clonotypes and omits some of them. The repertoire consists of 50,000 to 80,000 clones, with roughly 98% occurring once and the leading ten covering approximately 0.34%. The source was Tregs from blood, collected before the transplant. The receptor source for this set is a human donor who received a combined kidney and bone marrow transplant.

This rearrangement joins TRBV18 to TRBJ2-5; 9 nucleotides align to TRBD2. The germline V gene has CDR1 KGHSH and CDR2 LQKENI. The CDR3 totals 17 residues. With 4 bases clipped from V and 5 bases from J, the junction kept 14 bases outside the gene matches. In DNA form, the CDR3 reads TGTGCCAGCTCACGAAGCCGATCGGGACTAGCTTACGAGACCCAGTACTTC. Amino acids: CASSRSRSGLAYETQYF.

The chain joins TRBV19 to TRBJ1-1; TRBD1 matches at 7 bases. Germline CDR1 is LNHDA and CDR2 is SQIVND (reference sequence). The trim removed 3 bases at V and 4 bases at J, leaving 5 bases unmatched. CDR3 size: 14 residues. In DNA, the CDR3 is TGTGCCAGTAGTATCGACAGGGTTGGCACTGAAGCTTTCTTT. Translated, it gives CASSIDRVGTEAFF.

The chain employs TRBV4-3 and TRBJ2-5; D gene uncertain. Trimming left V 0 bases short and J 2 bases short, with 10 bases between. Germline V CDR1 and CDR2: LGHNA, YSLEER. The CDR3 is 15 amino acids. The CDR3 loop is CASSQEGWPQETQYF. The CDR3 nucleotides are TGCGCCAGCAGCCAAGAGGGCTGGCCACAAGAGACCCAGTACTTC.

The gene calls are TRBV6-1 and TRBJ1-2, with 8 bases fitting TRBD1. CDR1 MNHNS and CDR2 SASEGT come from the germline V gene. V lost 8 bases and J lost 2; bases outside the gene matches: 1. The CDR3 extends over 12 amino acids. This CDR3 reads CASQGANYGYTF. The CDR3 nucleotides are TGTGCCAGCCAGGGGGCGAACTATGGCTACACCTTC.

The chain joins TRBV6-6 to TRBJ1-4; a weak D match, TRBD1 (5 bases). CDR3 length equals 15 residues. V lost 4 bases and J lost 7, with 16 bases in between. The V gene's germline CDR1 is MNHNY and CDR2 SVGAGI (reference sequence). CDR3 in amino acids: CASSSGSVSFEKLFF. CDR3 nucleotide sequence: TGTGCCAGCAGTTCAGGGTCTGTCAGCTTTGAAAAACTGTTTTTT.

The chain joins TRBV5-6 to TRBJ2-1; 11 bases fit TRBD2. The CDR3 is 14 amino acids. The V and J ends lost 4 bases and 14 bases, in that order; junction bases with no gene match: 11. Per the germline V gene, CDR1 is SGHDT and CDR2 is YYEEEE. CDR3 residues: CASSPRLAGSFKFF. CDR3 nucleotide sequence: TGTGCCAGCAGCCCGCGACTAGCGGGGTCTTTTAAGTTCTTC.

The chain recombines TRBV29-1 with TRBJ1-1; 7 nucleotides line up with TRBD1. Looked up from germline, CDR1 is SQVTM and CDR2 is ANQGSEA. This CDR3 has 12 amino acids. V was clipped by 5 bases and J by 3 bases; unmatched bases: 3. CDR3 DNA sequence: TGCAGCGTTCGGGACAGTTACACTGAAGCTTTCTTT. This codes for CSVRDSYTEAFF.

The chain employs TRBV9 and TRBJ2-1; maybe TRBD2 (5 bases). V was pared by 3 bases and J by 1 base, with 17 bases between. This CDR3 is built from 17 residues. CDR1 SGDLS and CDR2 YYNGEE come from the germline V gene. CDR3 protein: CASSGSLGSPSYNEQFF. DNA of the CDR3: TGTGCCAGCAGCGGTAGTTTGGGGAGCCCTTCCTACAATGAGCAGTTCTTC.

DNA of the CDR3: TGTGCCAGCAGCGGAGGACAATTCTTCGGCGAGCAGTACTTC. Residues: CASSGGQFFGEQYF. The chain links TRBV9 to TRBJ2-7, with D possibly TRBD1 on 5 matching bases. Germline V gives CDR1 SGDLS, CDR2 YYNGEE. This CDR3 comprises 14 residues. Trimming pared 3 bases from V and 6 bases from J, leaving 16 bases between.

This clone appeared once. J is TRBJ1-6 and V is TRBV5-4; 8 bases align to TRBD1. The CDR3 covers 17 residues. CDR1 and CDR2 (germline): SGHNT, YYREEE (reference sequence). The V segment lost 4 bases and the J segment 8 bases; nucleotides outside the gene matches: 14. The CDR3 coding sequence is TGTGCCAGCAGCCTACAATACCTTACAGGGGGGTATTCACCCCTCCACTTT. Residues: CASSLQYLTGGYSPLHF.

CDR3 amino acids: CASSLTPVTDTQYF. CDR3 DNA sequence: TGTGCCAGCAGTCTAACCCCCGTCACAGATACGCAGTATTTT. The rearrangement links TRBV28 to TRBJ2-3, with D unclear. The length of the CDR3 is 14 residues. Trimming shortened V by 5 bases and J by 2 bases, and 11 bases separated the two germline ends. In germline, CDR1 is MDHEN, CDR2 SYDVKM.

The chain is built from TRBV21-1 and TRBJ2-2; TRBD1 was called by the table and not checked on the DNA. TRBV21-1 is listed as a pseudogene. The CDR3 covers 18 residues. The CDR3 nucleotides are TGTGCCAGCAGCAAAGCGTCGCCAGGGGATTCGAACACCGGGGAGCTGTTTTTT. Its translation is CASSKASPGDSNTGELFF.

Here the CDR3 reads CASSLRRGHGYTF. The CDR3 coding sequence is TGTGCCAGCAGTTTAAGGCGGGGGCATGGCTACACCTTC. The J gene is TRBJ1-2, the V gene TRBV6-5, with D perhaps TRBD1 (6 bases). The V end was cut by 4 bases, the J end by 6 bases, with 12 bases between. The CDR3 consists of 13 residues. The germline CDR1 and CDR2 sequences are MNHEY and SVGAGI.

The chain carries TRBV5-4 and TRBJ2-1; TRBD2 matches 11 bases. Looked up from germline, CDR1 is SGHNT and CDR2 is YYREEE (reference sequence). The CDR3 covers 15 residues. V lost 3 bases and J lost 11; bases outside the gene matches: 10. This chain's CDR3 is CASSSSLAGGIKQFF. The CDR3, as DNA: TGTGCCAGCAGCTCCAGCTTAGCGGGAGGGATCAAGCAGTTCTTC.

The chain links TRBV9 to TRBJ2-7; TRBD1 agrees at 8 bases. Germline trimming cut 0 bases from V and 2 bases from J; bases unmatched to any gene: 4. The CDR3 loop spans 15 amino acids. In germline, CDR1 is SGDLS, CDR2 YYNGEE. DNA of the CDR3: TGTGCCAGCAGCGTAGGGCCAGGGGGCCCCTACGAGCAGTACTTC. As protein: CASSVGPGGPYEQYF.

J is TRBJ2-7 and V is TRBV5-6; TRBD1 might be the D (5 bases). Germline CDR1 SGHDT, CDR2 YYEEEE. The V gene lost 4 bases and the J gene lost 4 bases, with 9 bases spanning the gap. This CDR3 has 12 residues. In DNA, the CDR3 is TGTGCCAGCAGCATGACAGAGTACGAGCAGTACTTC. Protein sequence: CASSMTEYEQYF.

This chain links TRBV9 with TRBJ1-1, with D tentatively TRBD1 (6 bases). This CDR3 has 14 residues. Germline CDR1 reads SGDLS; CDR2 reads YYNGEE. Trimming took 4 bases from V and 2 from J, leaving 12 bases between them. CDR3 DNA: TGTGCCAGCAGCCCATCAGGGGCTAACACTGAAGCTTTCTTT. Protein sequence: CASSPSGANTEAFF.

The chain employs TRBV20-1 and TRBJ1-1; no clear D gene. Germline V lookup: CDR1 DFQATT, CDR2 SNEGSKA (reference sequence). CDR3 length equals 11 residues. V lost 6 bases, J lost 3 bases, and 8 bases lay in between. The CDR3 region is CSAGGDTEAFF. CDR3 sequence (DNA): TGCAGTGCCGGAGGAGACACTGAAGCTTTCTTT.

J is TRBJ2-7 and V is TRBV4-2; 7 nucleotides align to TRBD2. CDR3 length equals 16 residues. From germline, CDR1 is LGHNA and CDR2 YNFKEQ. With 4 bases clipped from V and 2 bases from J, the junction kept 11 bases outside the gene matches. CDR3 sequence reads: CASSPTLQRDAYEQYF. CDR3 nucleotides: TGTGCCAGCAGCCCCACCCTCCAGCGGGATGCCTACGAGCAGTACTTC.